This TCR beta chain was profiled in a study of T cells in Graves' hyperthyroidism and ophthalmopathy. Regarding the study as a whole: Stable hyperthyroidism and ophthalmopathy were separated using 13 V-J signatures.

Turning to this clonotype: What it recognizes is unknown.

Each 10 ml fresh peripheral blood draw supplied the PBMCs. The CDR3 runs to 14 residues. V lost 4 bases to trimming and J lost 4 bases, with 13 bases between them. The germline V gene encodes CDR1 SGDLS and CDR2 YYNGEE. TCR beta CDR3 region amplification was performed from RNA transcripts. RT-PCR in the first round (using the HTBI primer set) targeted the TCR CDR3. TCRdb called the multiplex PCR reads again in MiXCR, with one record for every CDR3 protein. The sample lists 400,000 or so distinct CDR3 sequences; more than 13% were seen once. The chain employs TRBV9 and TRBJ2-3, with a possible D match to TRBD1 (6 bases). Sequenced material: blood. The sequence was collected from a man aged 45-65 years with Graves' ophthalmopathy. CDR3 region: CASSSRRGSDTQYF. CDR3 in DNA: TGTGCCAGCAGCTCACGCAGGGGCTCAGATACGCAGTATTTT.